A selection of T cell receptor beta chains follows, all from one sample in a study of T cell repertoires in cytomegalovirus infection. The antigens of these receptors remain unknown. Using its own MiXCR run on the reads, TCRdb lists one record per CDR3 protein. The sample consists of approximately 70,000 distinct CDR3 sequences, approximately 22% of them appearing once. Sequencing was done on a sample of PBMCs, sequenced either directly or after in vitro stimulation (not recorded which). These receptors all stem from a human donor in good health (CMV status not recorded). Some clones in this sample may be carry-over from other donors' samples. CDR3s include the opening cysteine and the closing phenylalanine or tryptophan. D genes are given only for firm matches. Size values are once, few and many counts, or a class for expanded clones, and some rows have none.

many TRBJ2-5 . TRBV18 TGTGCCAGCTCACTCACAAGGGAGACCCAGTACTTC CASSLTRETQYF
. TRBJ1-5 . TRBV25-1 TGTGCCAGCAGTGAAGAGCGAAGCAATCAGCCCCAGCATTTT CASSEERSNQPQHF
. TRBJ2-3 TRBD1 TRBV14 TGTGCCAGCAGCCAAAGGACAGGTTTTACAGATACGCAGTATTTT CASSQRTGFTDTQYF
few TRBJ2-3 TRBD2 TRBV29-1 TGCAGCGTTGGAGCGGGAGGAAATGCAGATACGCAGTATTTT CSVGAGGNADTQYF
few TRBJ2-5 TRBD2 TRBV4-2 TGTGCCACATCTAGCGGGAGAAGTGAGACCCAGTACTTC CATSSGRSETQYF
. TRBJ1-5 . TRBV5-1 TGCGCCAGCAGCCCGGAGGGACACCATCAGCCCCAGCATTTT CASSPEGHHQPQHF
. TRBJ2-2 TRBD2 TRBV15 TGTGCCTCCAAAAGCGGGAGGGAGGCCGGGGAGCTGTTTTTT CASKSGREAGELFF
many TRBJ1-1 . TRBV7-2 TGTGCCAGCAGCCGTACCGGGACAACGAACACTGAAGCTTTCTTT CASSRTGTTNTEAFF
. TRBJ1-6 . TRBV6-2/TRBV6-3 TGTGCCAGCAGTCAATATACTCGGGTCTCCTATAATTCACCCCTCCACTTT CASSQYTRVSYNSPLHF
many TRBJ1-2 . TRBV7-8 TGTGCCAGCAGCCCGGGGGCAGGTAGCGCCTATGGCTACACCTTC CASSPGAGSAYGYTF
. TRBJ2-3 . TRBV19 TGTGCCAGTAGCTGGTTATCGGCAGATACGCAGTATTTT CASSWLSADTQYF
few TRBJ2-5 . TRBV7-2 TGTGCCAGCAGCTCAGACGGGCAGGAGACCCAGTACTTC CASSSDGQETQYF
few TRBJ2-1 TRBD2 TRBV12-3/TRBV12-4 TGTGCCAGCACCGGGACTAGCGGGAGCCCTGAGCAGTTCTTC CASTGTSGSPEQFF
. TRBJ1-5 . TRBV27 TGTGCCAGCAGCACTATCGGGGGTAGCAATCAGCCCCAGCATTTT CASSTIGGSNQPQHF
. TRBJ1-2 TRBD1 TRBV7-2 TGTGCCAGCAGCATGGACAGGGTATATGGCTACACCTTC CASSMDRVYGYTF